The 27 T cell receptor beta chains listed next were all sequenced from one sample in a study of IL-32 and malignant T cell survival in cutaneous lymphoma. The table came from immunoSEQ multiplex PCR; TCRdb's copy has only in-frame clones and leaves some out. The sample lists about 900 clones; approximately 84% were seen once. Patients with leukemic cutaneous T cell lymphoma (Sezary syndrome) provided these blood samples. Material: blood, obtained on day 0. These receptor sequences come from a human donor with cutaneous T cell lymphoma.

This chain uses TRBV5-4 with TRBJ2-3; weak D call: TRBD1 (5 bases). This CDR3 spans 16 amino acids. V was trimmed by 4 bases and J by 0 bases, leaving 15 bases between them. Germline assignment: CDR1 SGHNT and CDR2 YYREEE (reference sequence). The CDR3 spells CASSPRRQSSTDTQYF. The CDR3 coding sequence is TGTGCCAGCAGCCCGAGGAGACAGTCCAGCACAGATACGCAGTATTTT.

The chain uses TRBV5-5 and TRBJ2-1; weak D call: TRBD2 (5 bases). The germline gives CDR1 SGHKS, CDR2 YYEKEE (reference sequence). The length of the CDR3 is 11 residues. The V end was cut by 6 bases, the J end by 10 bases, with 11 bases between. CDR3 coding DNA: TGTGCCAGCACCCTTACGGGGGAGCAGTTCTTC. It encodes CASTLTGEQFF.

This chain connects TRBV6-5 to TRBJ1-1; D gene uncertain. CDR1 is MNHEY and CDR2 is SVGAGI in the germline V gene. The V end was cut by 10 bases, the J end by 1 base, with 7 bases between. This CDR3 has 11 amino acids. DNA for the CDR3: TGTGCCACCTTCCGGAACACTGAAGCTTTCTTT. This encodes CATFRNTEAFF.

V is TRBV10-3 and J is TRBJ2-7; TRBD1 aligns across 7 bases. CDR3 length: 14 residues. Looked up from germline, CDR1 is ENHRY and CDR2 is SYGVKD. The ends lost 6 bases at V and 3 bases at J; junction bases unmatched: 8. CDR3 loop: CAISEPDRFYEQYF. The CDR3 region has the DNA TGTGCCATCAGCGAGCCGGACAGGTTCTACGAGCAGTACTTC.

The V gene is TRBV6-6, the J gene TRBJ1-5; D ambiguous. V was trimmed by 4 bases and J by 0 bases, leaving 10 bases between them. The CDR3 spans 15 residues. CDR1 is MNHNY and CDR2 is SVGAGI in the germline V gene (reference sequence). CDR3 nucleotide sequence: TGTGCCAGCAGTTTCTACCGGGATAGCAATCAGCCCCAGCATTTT. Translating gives CASSFYRDSNQPQHF.

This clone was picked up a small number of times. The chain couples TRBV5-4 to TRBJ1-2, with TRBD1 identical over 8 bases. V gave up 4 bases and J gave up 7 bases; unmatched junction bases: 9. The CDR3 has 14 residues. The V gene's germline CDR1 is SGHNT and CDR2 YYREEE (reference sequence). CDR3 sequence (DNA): TGTGCCAGCAGCCCCAGGACAGGGACATTTGGCTACACCTTC. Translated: CASSPRTGTFGYTF.

In DNA, the CDR3 is TGTGCCAGCAGCTTGGGGGTTCAACAGCCCCAGCATTTT. Its translation: CASSLGVQQPQHF. The V gene is TRBV7-9, the J gene TRBJ1-5, with D possibly matching TRBD1 (5 bases). CDR1 and CDR2 (germline): SEHNR, FQNEAQ (reference sequence). The CDR3 spans 13 residues. Between the trimmed V and J ends, which lost 3 bases and 7 bases, there was a span of 10 bases.

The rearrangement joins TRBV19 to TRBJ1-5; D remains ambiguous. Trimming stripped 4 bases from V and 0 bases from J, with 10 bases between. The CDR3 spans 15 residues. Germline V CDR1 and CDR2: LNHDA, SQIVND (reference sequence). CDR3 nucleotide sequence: TGTGCCAGTAGTAGAAACAAGTATAGCAATCAGCCCCAGCATTTT. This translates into CASSRNKYSNQPQHF.

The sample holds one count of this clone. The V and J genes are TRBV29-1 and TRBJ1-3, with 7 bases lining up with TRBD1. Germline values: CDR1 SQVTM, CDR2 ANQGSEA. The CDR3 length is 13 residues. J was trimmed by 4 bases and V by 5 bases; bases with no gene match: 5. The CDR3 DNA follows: TGCAGCGTTTCTACAGGGGTAGGAAACACCATATATTTT. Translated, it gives CSVSTGVGNTIYF. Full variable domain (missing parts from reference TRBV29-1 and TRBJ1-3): SAVISQKPSRDICQRGTSLTIQCQVDSQVTMMFWYRQQPGQSLTLIATANQGSEATYESGFVIDKFPISRPNLTFSTLTVSNMSPEDSSIYLCSVSTGVGNTIYFGEGSWLTVV.

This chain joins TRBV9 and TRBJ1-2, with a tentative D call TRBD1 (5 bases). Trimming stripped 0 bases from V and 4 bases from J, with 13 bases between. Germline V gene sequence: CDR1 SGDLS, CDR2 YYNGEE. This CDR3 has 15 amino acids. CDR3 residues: CASSVDAGPSYGYTF. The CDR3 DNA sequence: TGTGCCAGCAGCGTAGATGCAGGGCCCTCCTATGGCTACACCTTC.

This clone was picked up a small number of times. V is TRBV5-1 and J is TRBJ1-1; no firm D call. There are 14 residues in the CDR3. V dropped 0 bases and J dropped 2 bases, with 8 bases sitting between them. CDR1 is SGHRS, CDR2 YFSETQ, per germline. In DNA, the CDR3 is TGCGCCAGCAGCTTGGATGCAGTAAACACTGAAGCTTTCTTT. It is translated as CASSLDAVNTEAFF.

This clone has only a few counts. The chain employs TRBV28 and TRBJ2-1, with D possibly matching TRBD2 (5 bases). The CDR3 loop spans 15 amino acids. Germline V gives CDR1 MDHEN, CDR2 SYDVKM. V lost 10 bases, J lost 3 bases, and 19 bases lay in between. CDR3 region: CATRYDGSSYNEQFF. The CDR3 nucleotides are TGTGCCACCCGATACGATGGGAGCAGCTACAATGAGCAGTTCTTC.

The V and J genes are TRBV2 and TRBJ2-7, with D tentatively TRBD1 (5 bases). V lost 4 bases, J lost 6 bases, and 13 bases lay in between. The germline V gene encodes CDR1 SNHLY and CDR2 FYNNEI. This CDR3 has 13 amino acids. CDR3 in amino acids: CASSGLKRGEQYF. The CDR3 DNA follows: TGTGCCAGCAGTGGCCTAAAAAGGGGCGAGCAGTACTTC. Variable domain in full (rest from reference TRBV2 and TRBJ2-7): EPEVTQTPSHQVTQMGQEVILRCVPISNHLYFYWYRQILGQKVEFLVSFYNNEISEKSEIFDDQFSVERPDGSNFTLKIRSTKLEDSAMYFCASSGLKRGEQYFGPGTRLTVT.

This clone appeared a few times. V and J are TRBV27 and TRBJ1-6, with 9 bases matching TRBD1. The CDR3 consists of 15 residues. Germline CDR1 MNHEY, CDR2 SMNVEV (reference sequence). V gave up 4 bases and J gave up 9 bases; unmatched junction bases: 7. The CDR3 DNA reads TGTGCCAGCAGTTCTCGACAGGGGGGTGGTTCACCCCTCCACTTT. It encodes CASSSRQGGGSPLHF.

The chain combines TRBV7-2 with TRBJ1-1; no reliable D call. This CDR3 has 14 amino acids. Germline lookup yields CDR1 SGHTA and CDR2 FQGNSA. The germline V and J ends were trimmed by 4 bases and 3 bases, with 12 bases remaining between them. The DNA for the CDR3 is TGTGCCAGCAGCTACATTAGGGAAGACACTGAAGCTTTCTTT. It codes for CASSYIREDTEAFF.

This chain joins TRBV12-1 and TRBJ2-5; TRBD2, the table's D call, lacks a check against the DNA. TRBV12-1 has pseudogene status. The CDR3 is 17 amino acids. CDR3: CASSDTSCTIVDETQYF. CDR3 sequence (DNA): TGTGCCAGCAGTGACACTAGCTGCACCATAGTCGACGAGACCCAGTACTTC.

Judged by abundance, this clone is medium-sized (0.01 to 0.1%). The CDR3 reads CASSQIGPSYEQYF. CDR3 nucleotide sequence: TGCGCCAGCAGCCAGATTGGACCGAGTTACGAGCAGTACTTC. This sequence joins TRBV4-1 and TRBJ2-7; D gene unclear. CDR1 and CDR2 (germline): MGHRA, YSYEKL. The V end was cut by 3 bases, the J end by 4 bases, with 13 bases between. CDR3 length: 14 amino acids.

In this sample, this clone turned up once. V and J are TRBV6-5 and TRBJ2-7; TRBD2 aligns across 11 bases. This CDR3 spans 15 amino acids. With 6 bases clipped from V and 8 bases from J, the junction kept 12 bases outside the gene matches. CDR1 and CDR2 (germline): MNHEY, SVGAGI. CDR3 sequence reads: CASSRDSGGGFKQYF. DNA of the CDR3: TGTGCCAGCAGCCGTGATAGCGGGGGGGGGTTTAAGCAGTACTTC.

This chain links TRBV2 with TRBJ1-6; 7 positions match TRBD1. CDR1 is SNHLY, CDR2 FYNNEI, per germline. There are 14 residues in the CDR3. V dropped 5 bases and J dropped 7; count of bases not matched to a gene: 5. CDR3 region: CASSSWDRNSPLHF. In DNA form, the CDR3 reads TGTGCCAGCAGTTCTTGGGACAGAAATTCACCCCTCCACTTT.

CDR3 sequence reads: CASSLSSGHYGNTIYF. The CDR3 nucleotides are TGTGCCAGCAGCTTGAGTAGCGGTCACTACGGAAACACCATATATTTT. The chain uses TRBV7-9 and TRBJ1-3; D is unresolved. Trimming pared 3 bases from V and 4 bases from J, leaving 16 bases between. This CDR3 region has 16 residues. The germline CDR1 and CDR2 sequences are SEHNR and FQNEAQ (reference sequence).

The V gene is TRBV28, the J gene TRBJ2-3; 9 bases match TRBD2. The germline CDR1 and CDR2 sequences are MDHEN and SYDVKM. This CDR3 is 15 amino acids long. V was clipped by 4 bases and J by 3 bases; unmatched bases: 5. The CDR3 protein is CASSSGGGATDTQYF. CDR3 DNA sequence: TGTGCCAGCAGTTCCGGCGGGGGGGCGACAGATACGCAGTATTTT.

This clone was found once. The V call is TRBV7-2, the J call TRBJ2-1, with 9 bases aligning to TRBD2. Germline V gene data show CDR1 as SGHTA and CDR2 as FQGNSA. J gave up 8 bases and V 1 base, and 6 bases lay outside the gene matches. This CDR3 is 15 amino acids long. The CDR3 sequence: CASSLVASGRHEQFF. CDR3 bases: TGTGCCAGCAGCTTAGTAGCGAGCGGGAGGCATGAGCAGTTCTTC.

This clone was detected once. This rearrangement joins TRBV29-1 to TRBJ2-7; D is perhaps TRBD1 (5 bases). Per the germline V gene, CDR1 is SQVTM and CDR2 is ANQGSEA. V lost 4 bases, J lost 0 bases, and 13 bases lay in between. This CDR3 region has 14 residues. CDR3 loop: CSVGQGLSSYEQYF. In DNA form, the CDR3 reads TGCAGCGTTGGTCAGGGTTTAAGCTCCTACGAGCAGTACTTC.

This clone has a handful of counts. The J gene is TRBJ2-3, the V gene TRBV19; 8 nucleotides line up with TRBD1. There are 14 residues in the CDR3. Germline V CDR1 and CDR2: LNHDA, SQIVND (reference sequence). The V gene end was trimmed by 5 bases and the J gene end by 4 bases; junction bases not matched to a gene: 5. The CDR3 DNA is TGTGCCAGTAGTGCCGGACAGGGCGCAGATACGCAGTATTTT. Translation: CASSAGQGADTQYF.

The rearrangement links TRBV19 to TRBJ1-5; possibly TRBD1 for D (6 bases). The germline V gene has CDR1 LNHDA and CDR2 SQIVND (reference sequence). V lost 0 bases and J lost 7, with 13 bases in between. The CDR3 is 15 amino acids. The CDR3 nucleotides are TGTGCCAGTAGTATAGATGAGGGGGGGGTGCAGCCCCAGCATTTT. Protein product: CASSIDEGGVQPQHF.

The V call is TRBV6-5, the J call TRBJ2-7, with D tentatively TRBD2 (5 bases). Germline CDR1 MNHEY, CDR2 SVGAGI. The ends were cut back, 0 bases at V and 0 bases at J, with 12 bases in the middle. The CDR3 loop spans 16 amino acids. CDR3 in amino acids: CASSYSGGLSSYEQYF. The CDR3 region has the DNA TGTGCCAGCAGTTACTCAGGCGGGTTGAGCTCCTACGAGCAGTACTTC.

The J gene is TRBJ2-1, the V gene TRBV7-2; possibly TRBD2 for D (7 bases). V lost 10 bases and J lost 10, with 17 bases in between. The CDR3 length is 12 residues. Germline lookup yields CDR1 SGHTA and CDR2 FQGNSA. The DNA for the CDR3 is TGTGCCATAGAGACCGGGGGGCGAGAGCAGTTCTTC. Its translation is CAIETGGREQFF.